This entry lists 10 T cell receptor beta chains sequenced from one sample in a study of T-cell reconstitution after alpha-beta-depleted transplantation in children. TCRbeta library construction was performed incorporating unique molecular identifiers. MiXCR, applied by TCRdb to the PCR reads, yields one record per CDR3 protein. In the table there are about 120,000 distinct CDR3 sequences, under 13% of which are singletons. The specimen comprised PBMCs from the stem cell graft donor, sampled from the stem cell graft. The receptors here all came from a human donor who donated a stem cell graft to a child with acute lymphoblastic leukemia.

This clonotype was picked up a small number of times. This chain connects TRBV29-1 to TRBJ2-4; 14 bases map to TRBD2. Unmatched junction bases numbered 0, after V lost 4 bases and J lost 1 base. CDR1 is SQVTM, CDR2 ANQGSEA, per germline. This CDR3 is built from 15 residues. This chain's CDR3 is CSVGTSGRAKNIQYF. CDR3 nucleotides: TGCAGCGTTGGGACTAGCGGGAGGGCCAAAAACATTCAGTACTTC.

This clonotype was seen ten or more times. At one end, the junction sequence differs from germline, possibly due to a read error. This chain joins TRBV12-3 or TRBV12-4 and TRBJ1-6; a weak D match, TRBD1 (5 bases). The CDR3 covers 16 residues. This CDR3 is CASSLGESSYNSPLHF. DNA of the CDR3: TGTGCCAGCAGCTTAGGGGAGAGCTCCTATAATTCACCCCTCCACTTT.

This clonotype occurred many times. V gene TRBV7-2 combines with J gene TRBJ1-3; possible D gene TRBD1, 5 bases. V was trimmed by 4 bases and J by 16 bases, leaving 14 bases between them. The CDR3 extends over 11 amino acids. The V gene's germline CDR1 is SGHTA and CDR2 FQGNSA. CDR3: CASSSRDSKYF. Written as DNA, the CDR3 is TGTGCCAGCAGCTCCCGGGACTCCAAGTATTTT. The whole variable domain, filled in from reference TRBV7-2 and TRBJ1-3, reads GAGVSQSPSNKVTEKGKDVELRCDPISGHTALYWYRQSLGQGLEFLIYFQGNSAPDKSGLPSDRFSAERTGGSVSTLTIQRTQQEDSAVYLCASSSRDSKYFGEGSWLTVV.

This clonotype came up many times. The V gene is TRBV5-6, the J gene TRBJ2-7; the D gene is possibly TRBD2 (5 bases). This CDR3 has 14 amino acids. The germline gives CDR1 SGHDT, CDR2 YYEEEE. Between the trimmed V and J ends, which lost 2 bases and 0 bases, there was a span of 9 bases. CDR3 in amino acids: CASSFVGSSYEQYF. The CDR3 DNA follows: TGTGCCAGCAGCTTTGTGGGGAGCTCCTACGAGCAGTACTTC. Combining the CDR3 with reference TRBV5-6 and TRBJ2-7 gives the whole variable domain DAGVTQSPTHLIKTRGQQVTLRCSPKSGHDTVSWYQQALGQGPQFIFQYYEEEERQRGNFPDRFSGHQFPNYSSELNVNALLLGDSALYLCASSFVGSSYEQYFGPGTRLTVT.

Worth noting for this clonotype: One end of the junction is discordant with germline, which a read error may explain. The chain links TRBV6-4 to TRBJ1-5; 7 nucleotides agree with TRBD1. The CDR3 has 16 residues. Looked up from germline, CDR1 is MRHNA and CDR2 is SNTAGT. The CDR3 nucleotides are TGTGCCTGCAGTGCCAAGGACAGGAGGAGCAATCAGCCCCAGCATTTT. It is translated as CACSAKDRRSNQPQHF.

This clonotype was seen at least ten times. The V gene is TRBV20-1, the J gene TRBJ2-5; D is possibly TRBD2 (5 bases). CDR1 and CDR2 from the germline V gene are DFQATT and SNEGSKA (reference sequence). This CDR3 region has 15 residues. The V end was cut by 0 bases, the J end by 3 bases, with 14 bases between. The chain's CDR3 is CSARDPSSRKETQYF. In DNA, the CDR3 is TGCAGTGCTAGAGATCCATCTAGCAGAAAAGAGACCCAGTACTTC.

This clonotype was observed at least ten times. This chain joins TRBV7-2 and TRBJ1-2, with D hard to call. Germline-derived CDR1 and CDR2 are SGHTA and FQGNSA. This CDR3 is 15 amino acids long. V was cut by 1 base and J by 2 bases, with 11 bases left in between. The CDR3 nucleotides read TGTGCCAGCAGCTTAGAAGGTCAGGTGAACTATGGCTACACCTTC. Protein: CASSLEGQVNYGYTF.

This clonotype was counted ten times or more. The chain combines TRBV20-1 with TRBJ2-1; TRBD2 matches 9 bases. Germline V gene data show CDR1 as DFQATT and CDR2 as SNEGSKA (reference sequence). This CDR3 has 14 residues. V shed 3 bases and J 5 bases; nucleotides not matched to a gene: 5. The CDR3 is CSASISGSNNEQFF. CDR3 coding DNA: TGCAGTGCTAGTATTAGCGGGAGTAACAATGAGCAGTTCTTC.

There are many counts of this clonotype. The chain has TRBV10-3 and TRBJ2-6; the D gene is possibly TRBD1 (6 bases). Trimming left V 7 bases short and J 4 bases short, with 8 bases between. This CDR3 has 13 amino acids. Germline assignment: CDR1 ENHRY and CDR2 SYGVKD. CDR3 nucleotide sequence: TGTGCCATCACAGGGGAGGGGGCCAACGTCCTGACTTTC. It is translated as CAITGEGANVLTF.

This clonotype was counted ten times or more. The chain links TRBV5-1 to TRBJ2-1, with 10 nucleotides matching TRBD1. CDR3 length: 15 amino acids. Germline-derived CDR1 and CDR2 are SGHRS and YFSETQ. Trimming took 5 bases from V and 5 from J; bases not matched to a gene: 7. CDR3 protein: CASRPRDRGNNEQFF. The CDR3 DNA reads as TGCGCCAGCAGGCCCCGGGACAGGGGAAACAATGAGCAGTTCTTC.